These 3 T cell receptor beta chains were sequenced from one sample in a study of blood T cell repertoires in COVID-19. Profiling relied on immunoSEQ multiplex PCR, and the TCRdb table lists in-frame clones only, not all of them. The sample has around 250,000 clones, around four fifths seen once. The sample taken for sequencing was peripheral blood. These receptors originate from a man in his forties or fifties with active or convalescent COVID-19.

The V call is TRBV2, the J call TRBJ2-7; 7 bases fit TRBD1. Germline V lookup: CDR1 SNHLY, CDR2 FYNNEI. The V gene end was trimmed by 6 bases and the J gene end by 6 bases; junction bases not matched to a gene: 11. The CDR3 has 14 residues. CDR3 DNA sequence: TGTGCCAGCAGGAGAGGCTCCGAGGGGGCCGAGCAGTACTTC. Amino acids: CASRRGSEGAEQYF.

CDR3 protein: CASSKLGSSYEQYF. CDR3 sequence (DNA): TGTGCCAGTAGTAAGTTGGGCAGCTCCTACGAGCAGTACTTC. The V and J genes are TRBV19 and TRBJ2-7; D unresolved. V lost 4 bases and J lost 0, with 10 bases in between. Germline CDR1 reads LNHDA; CDR2 reads SQIVND (reference sequence). The CDR3 extends over 14 amino acids.

The V gene is TRBV11-3, the J gene TRBJ2-3; weak D call: TRBD1 (5 bases). Trimming cost V 1 base and J 1 base, with 9 bases left between them. This CDR3 region has 15 residues. Germline V gene lookup returns CDR1 SGHNT and CDR2 YENEEA. Here the CDR3 reads CASSLGGAGTDTQYF. As DNA, the CDR3 is TGTGCCAGCAGCTTAGGGGGCGCAGGCACAGATACGCAGTATTTT.